The following is a T cell receptor (beta chain) sequence with its context. TCRdb's table, derived via immunoSEQ multiplex PCR, lists solely in-frame clones and lacks some. The table has around 93,000 clones, around 81% seen once. CDR3 length: 17 amino acids. The V gene end was trimmed by 3 bases and the J gene end by 0 bases; junction bases not matched to a gene: 8. In germline, CDR1 is MNHNS, CDR2 SASEGT. This entry comes from a study of blood T cell repertoires in COVID-19. The origin of this receptor is a man aged 55 to 70 with acute or convalescent COVID-19. This chain uses TRBV6-1 with TRBJ2-1, with 7 bases that match TRBD2. Sequences were obtained from peripheral blood. CDR3 loop: CASSDLGGGSSYNEQFF. In DNA form, the CDR3 reads TGTGCCAGCAGTGATCTAGGAGGCGGGAGCTCCTACAATGAGCAGTTCTTC.